The 2 T cell receptor beta chains reported below all come from one sample, sequenced in a study of regulatory T cells in long-lasting Graves disease. The authors built TCR beta libraries using iRepertoire HTBI primers and Arm-PCR of CDR3 regions. TCRdb itself ran the multiplex PCR reads through MiXCR, one entry per CDR3 protein. The sample comprises 350,000 to 500,000 distinct CDR3 sequences, around 17% of which are singletons, and 20% to 25% rests with the top ten. Time point denoted: newly diagnosed GD, antithyroid drugs for less than 3 months. PBMCs were the source of the RNA used for TCR sequencing. These data also featured in a second study, about T cells in Graves' hyperthyroidism and ophthalmopathy.

The sample here was peripheral blood mononuclear cells (PBMCs), taken at new diagnosis, from a patient treated with antithyroid drugs. The source is a woman under 30 with Graves disease.

This clonotype was seen more than once but under ten times. The V gene is TRBV9, the J gene TRBJ2-1, with D possibly being TRBD1 or TRBD2 (6 bases each). From germline, CDR1 is SGDLS and CDR2 YYNGEE. The V gene lost 0 bases and the J gene lost 10 bases, with 11 bases spanning the gap. The CDR3 is made up of 13 amino acids. The DNA for the CDR3 is TGTGCCAGCAGCGTAGTGGGGGGCTGGGAGCAGTTCTTC. Translated: CASSVVGGWEQFF.

This clonotype showed up many times. This rearrangement joins TRBV25-1 to TRBJ2-3, with D possibly being TRBD1 (6 bases). Germline V gene lookup returns CDR1 MGHDK and CDR2 SYGVNS. V was pared by 1 base and J by 1 base, with 12 bases between. The CDR3 sequence is 16 residues long. CDR3: CASSEFGQSGTDTQYF. The CDR3 nucleotides read TGTGCCAGCAGTGAATTTGGACAGTCGGGCACAGATACGCAGTATTTT.